Each of the 22 T cell receptor beta chains below was sequenced from the same sample in a study of beta chain features in type 1 diabetes (dated by TCRdb to 2016 to 2019). General findings and caveats noted by the study authors: A moderate but significant shortening of TCRB CDR3 length was observed in type 1 diabetes patients in all four CD4+ subsets.

These receptors have no identified antigens. The method behind the library was the immunoSEQ multiplex PCR assay. The entire isolated RNA was reverse transcribed using the High Capacity cDNA Reverse Transcription Kit, and thus expressed TCRB transcripts were sequenced. Not all clones reach the TCRdb copy of this immuneACCESS table, which keeps in-frame sequences only. Checked studies attribute under half of the gap to unresolved V genes and leave the rest unexplained. Recorded for this sample are roughly 350,000 clones; 8.5% to 10% of them occurred a single time. Around 0.66% of the sample goes to the ten largest clones. Sequenced input: central memory CD4+ T cells from blood. The receptors were sampled from a man in his thirties or forties with type 1 diabetes.

This clone was counted a few times. The chain carries TRBV11-2 and TRBJ1-2, with D unresolved. Looked up from germline, CDR1 is SGHAT and CDR2 is FQNNGV. This CDR3 spans 14 amino acids. Deletions cut 5 bases from V and 0 bases from J, with 10 bases between. The CDR3 protein is CASSPSMSNYGYTF. Written as DNA, the CDR3 is TGTGCCAGCAGCCCAAGTATGTCTAACTATGGCTACACCTTC.

To note about this clone: Distinct nucleotide sequences in the sample also encode this CDR3. The V gene is TRBV4-3, the J gene TRBJ2-7; weak D call: TRBD2 (5 bases). The CDR3 contains 14 residues. Germline lookup yields CDR1 LGHNA and CDR2 YSLEER. V was cut by 1 base and J by 3 bases, with 10 bases left in between. The chain's CDR3 is CASSQVSGNYEQYF. CDR3 sequence (DNA): TGCGCCAGCAGCCAAGTGTCCGGGAACTACGAGCAGTACTTC.

The J gene is TRBJ2-1, the V gene TRBV6-1, with TRBD2 as a possible D gene (5 bases). The V gene's germline CDR1 is MNHNS and CDR2 SASEGT. CDR3 size: 14 residues. V was pared by 10 bases and J by 9 bases, with 22 bases between. CDR3 in amino acids: CATPPACFAGEQFF. CDR3 nucleotides: TGTGCCACTCCCCCCGCGTGTTTCGCGGGTGAGCAGTTCTTC.

This clone was picked up a small number of times. V is TRBV12-5 and J is TRBJ2-7; 8 bases map to TRBD1. The germline CDR1 and CDR2 sequences are LGHNT and FRNRAP. The CDR3 spans 13 residues. The J segment lost 5 bases and the V segment lost 3 bases, leaving 3 bases of the junction unmatched. The CDR3 DNA follows: TGTGCTAGTGGTTTAGGGACAGGAAACGAGCAGTACTTC. Protein sequence: CASGLGTGNEQYF.

The CDR3 sequence is CSVEGRRGNEQFF. The CDR3, as DNA: TGCAGCGTTGAAGGGCGGAGAGGCAATGAGCAGTTCTTC. This chain uses TRBV29-1 with TRBJ2-1; D gene uncertain. From germline, CDR1 is SQVTM and CDR2 ANQGSEA. The CDR3 consists of 13 residues. The V gene lost 1 base and the J gene lost 6 bases, with 10 bases spanning the gap.

V is TRBV7-6 and J is TRBJ1-1, with a tentative D call TRBD1 (5 bases). This CDR3 has 14 amino acids. Germline V CDR1 and CDR2: SGHVS, FNYEAQ. Trimming shortened V by 1 base and J by 4 bases, and 10 bases separated the two germline ends. As DNA, the CDR3 is TGTGCCAGCAGCTTAGTCGAGGGGAGCACTGAAGCTTTCTTT. This gives the protein CASSLVEGSTEAFF.

This chain uses TRBV18 with TRBJ2-7, with 7 positions matching TRBD2. J was trimmed by 7 bases and V by 3 bases; bases with no gene match: 12. This CDR3 has 15 amino acids. Germline V gene data show CDR1 as KGHSH and CDR2 as LQKENI. Here the CDR3 reads CASSPTSVPMGEQYF. In nucleotides, the CDR3 is TGTGCCAGCTCACCTACTAGCGTACCTATGGGAGAGCAGTACTTC.

The rearrangement uses TRBV5-1 and TRBJ2-1; 11 nucleotides agree with TRBD1. The J segment lost 5 bases and the V segment lost 5 bases, leaving 9 bases of the junction unmatched. The germline V gene has CDR1 SGHRS and CDR2 YFSETQ. The CDR3 loop spans 16 amino acids. This CDR3 is CASSKEGQGGNNEQFF. The CDR3 DNA reads as TGCGCCAGCAGTAAAGAGGGACAGGGGGGAAACAATGAGCAGTTCTTC. Looking up the rest from reference TRBV5-1 and TRBJ2-1 gives the full variable domain: KAGVTQTPRYLIKTRGQQVTLSCSPISGHRSVSWYQQTPGQGLQFLFEYFSETQRNKGNFPGRFSGRQFSNSRSEMNVSTLELGDSALYLCASSKEGQGGNNEQFFGPGTRLTVL.

This clone was counted only a few times. The CDR3 spells CASSPGNNYGYTF. CDR3 DNA sequence: TGTGCCAGCAGCCCCGGGAATAACTATGGCTACACCTTC. The chain carries TRBV14 and TRBJ1-2; D not certain. Trimming shortened V by 4 bases and J by 1 base, and 7 bases separated the two germline ends. The CDR3 has 13 residues. Looked up from germline, CDR1 is SGHDN and CDR2 is FVKESK.

The V and J genes are TRBV7-9 and TRBJ2-3; 8 nucleotides agree with TRBD2. Trimming cost V 5 bases and J 5 bases; bases outside gene matches: 9. CDR1 and CDR2 (germline): SEHNR, FQNEAQ (reference sequence). The CDR3 contains 15 residues. The CDR3 bases are TGTGCCAGCAGCGTATCAGCGGGAGCGGGAGATACGCAGTATTTT. Protein: CASSVSAGAGDTQYF.

The chain uses TRBV5-4 and TRBJ2-7; possible D gene TRBD1, 5 bases. Germline CDR1 SGHNT, CDR2 YYREEE (reference sequence). The V gene lost 4 bases and the J gene lost 6 bases, with 17 bases spanning the gap. The CDR3 extends over 14 amino acids. The CDR3: CASSAPSQGSEQYF. CDR3 nucleotides: TGTGCCAGCAGCGCCCCCTCCCAGGGATCCGAGCAGTACTTC.

This clone was seen a few times. The V gene is TRBV5-4, the J gene TRBJ2-3; 9 bases are a match to TRBD2. The germline V gene has CDR1 SGHNT and CDR2 YYREEE (reference sequence). V was pared by 4 bases and J by 6 bases, with 6 bases of the junction left unmatched. This CDR3 spans 14 amino acids. CDR3 bases: TGTGCCAGCAGCATAGCGGGAGCGGAGGATACGCAGTATTTT. Translating gives CASSIAGAEDTQYF.

The chain uses TRBV2 and TRBJ1-1; the match to TRBD1 covers 8 bases. Germline assignment: CDR1 SNHLY and CDR2 FYNNEI. CDR3 length equals 14 residues. CDR3 DNA: TGTGCAAGAGAGCTGGACAGGGACCACACTGAAGCTTTCTTT. This encodes CARELDRDHTEAFF.

This clone was seen more than once but under ten times. This chain uses TRBV5-1 with TRBJ1-2; D uncertain. Trimming pared 2 bases from V and 2 bases from J, leaving 13 bases between. The CDR3 length is 15 residues. CDR1 and CDR2 from the germline V gene are SGHRS and YFSETQ. CDR3 in amino acids: CASSFGSLGNYGYTF. CDR3 DNA: TGCGCCAGCAGCTTTGGGTCTTTGGGCAACTATGGCTACACCTTC.

To note about this clone: The identical CDR3 is also encoded by other nucleotide sequences in the sample. CDR3 amino acids: CASSYSENTEAFF. Here the CDR3 DNA reads TGTGCCAGCAGTTACTCGGAGAACACTGAAGCTTTCTTT. The V gene is TRBV6-5, the J gene TRBJ1-1; D is undetermined. This CDR3 comprises 13 residues. Trimming removed 0 bases at V and 1 base at J, with 3 bases between. CDR1 MNHEY and CDR2 SVGAGI come from the germline V gene.

A few counts support this clone. The rearrangement uses TRBV28 and TRBJ2-2, with a possible D match to TRBD1 (7 bases). V was trimmed by 8 bases and J by 5 bases, leaving 15 bases between them. The length of the CDR3 is 14 residues. Germline lookup yields CDR1 MDHEN and CDR2 SYDVKM. This CDR3 is CASAGGGRTGELFF. As DNA, the CDR3 is TGTGCCAGCGCAGGGGGAGGAAGGACCGGGGAGCTGTTTTTT.

This chain joins TRBV6-1 and TRBJ2-1, with D perhaps TRBD2 (5 bases). Germline V lookup: CDR1 MNHNS, CDR2 SASEGT. The CDR3 covers 16 residues. V was clipped by 0 bases and J by 15 bases, with 24 bases between them. Here the CDR3 DNA reads TGTGCCAGCAGTGAAGCACACGATGCGAGCGGTAGTGCTTGGTTCTTC. As protein: CASSEAHDASGSAWFF.

This clone was counted between two and nine times. The chain has TRBV5-4 and TRBJ2-7; D is ambiguous. Per germline, CDR1 SGHNT and CDR2 YYREEE (reference sequence). Trimming stripped 4 bases from V and 3 bases from J, with 14 bases between. This CDR3 has 14 amino acids. For the CDR3, the DNA is TGTGCCAGCAGCCCGGACCCCTCAATCTACGAGCAGTACTTC. This codes for CASSPDPSIYEQYF.

In its sample, this clone was seen a few times. A junction boundary mismatches the germline segment, possibly from a read error. The rearrangement links TRBV6-5 to TRBJ2-7; D is unresolved. Per germline, CDR1 MNHEY and CDR2 SVGAGI. The CDR3 has 12 amino acids. In DNA form, the CDR3 reads TGTGCCAGCAGTCCATCCTCCAACGAGCAGTACTTC. It yields the protein CASSPSSNEQYF.

This clone came up a few times. The chain links TRBV2 to TRBJ2-1; a weak D match, TRBD2 (5 bases). The germline V and J ends were trimmed by 0 bases and 10 bases, with 10 bases remaining between them. This CDR3 has 13 residues. Germline CDR1 and CDR2: SNHLY and FYNNEI. Written as DNA, the CDR3 is TGTGCCAGCAGTGAAGCGCTAGCTGGAGAGCAGTTCTTC. Translation gives CASSEALAGEQFF.

Points on this clone: An end of the junction differs from the germline gene, which may be a read error. The sample holds other DNA sequences that translate to the same CDR3. V gene TRBV2 combines with J gene TRBJ1-1, with 11 bases identical to TRBD1. Per the germline V gene, CDR1 is SNHLY and CDR2 is FYNNEI. The CDR3 covers 12 residues. The CDR3 region is CARRTGGTEAFF. Here the CDR3 DNA reads TGTGCCAGAAGGACAGGGGGCACTGAGGCTTTCTTT.

This clone has only a few counts. The chain has TRBV27 and TRBJ1-5; D is perhaps TRBD1 (6 bases). The CDR3 runs 13 residues. Germline V gene lookup returns CDR1 MNHEY and CDR2 SMNVEV (reference sequence). V dropped 3 bases and J dropped 7 bases, with 10 bases sitting between them. The CDR3 sequence: CASSLGGPQPQHF. In nucleotides, the CDR3 is TGTGCCAGCAGTTTGGGGGGCCCCCAGCCCCAGCATTTT.